This entry describes one T cell receptor beta chain. Germline CDR1 and CDR2: SGHDT and YYEEEE. The CDR3 is 16 amino acids. The V segment lost 1 base and the J segment 8 bases; nucleotides outside the gene matches: 10. The data are from a study of blood T cell repertoires in COVID-19. TCRdb's table, derived via immunoSEQ multiplex PCR, lists solely in-frame clones and lacks some. The table includes just over 300,000 clones, 89% detected once. The rearrangement uses TRBV5-6 and TRBJ2-2; 8 bases align to TRBD2. Material for sequencing was PBMCs or T cells enriched from blood (not recorded which). This sequence was found in a woman between 40 and 55 years old who had recovered from COVID-19. The CDR3 region has the DNA TGTGCCAGCAGCTTGTTTGCGGGAGGCACTCCGGGGGAGCTGTTTTTT. It translates to CASSLFAGGTPGELFF.